This T cell receptor (beta chain) was profiled in a study of a mutant IDH1 vaccine in newly diagnosed glioma. Time point of the sample: baseline, week 1 (first vaccination visit). Treatment described: pre-vaccination baseline after standard-of-care therapy. Germline V gives CDR1 MDHEN, CDR2 SYDVKM. CDR3 length equals 13 residues. V gave up 10 bases and J gave up 1 base; unmatched junction bases: 7. The protocol was immunoSEQ multiplex PCR, while the TCRdb copy is restricted to in-frame clones and leaves out a portion. The profile shows roughly 46,000 clones, about nine tenths of them singletons. This chain links TRBV28 with TRBJ2-7, with 7 bases identical to TRBD1. This TCR derives from a man in his forties with glioma. This material consisted of PBMCs, taken from a glioma patient treated with radiotherapy, temozolomide or both. CDR3 sequence reads: CATVTDRSYEQYF. CDR3 DNA sequence: TGTGCCACGGTGACGGACAGGTCCTACGAGCAGTACTTC.